The next 9 T cell receptor beta chains were all read from a single sample in a study of blood T cell repertoires in COVID-19. The assay was immunoSEQ multiplex PCR, and TCRdb's table has in-frame clones only and misses some. The data hold about 110,000 clones, with roughly four fifths observed a single time. The material sequenced was peripheral blood. The source is a woman in her seventies with acute or convalescent COVID-19.

The chain couples TRBV2 to TRBJ1-5; D is undetermined. V gave up 0 bases and J gave up 6 bases, with 9 bases separating them. The CDR3 is made up of 14 amino acids. From germline, CDR1 is SNHLY and CDR2 FYNNEI. The CDR3 nucleotides are TGTGCCAGCAGTGAAGCGCTTGGGAGTCAGCCCCAGCATTTT. Translating it yields CASSEALGSQPQHF.

V and J are TRBV30 and TRBJ2-7, with 7 bases lining up with TRBD1. The CDR3 totals 13 residues. Germline CDR1 and CDR2: GTSNPN and SVGIG (reference sequence). J lost 5 bases, V lost 3 bases, and 7 bases had no gene match. CDR3: CAWREGAGDEQYF. CDR3 nucleotides: TGTGCCTGGAGAGAGGGGGCGGGTGACGAGCAGTACTTC. The variable domain in full, completed from reference TRBV30 and TRBJ2-7, reads SQTIHQWPATLVQPVGSPLSLECTVEGTSNPNLYWYRQAAGRGLQLLFYSVGIGQISSEVPQNLSASRPQDRQFILSSKKLLLSDSGFYLCAWREGAGDEQYFGPGTRLTVT.

The chain links TRBV5-1 to TRBJ1-2; 10 bases are shared with TRBD1. The CDR3 totals 16 residues. The germline V gene encodes CDR1 SGHRS and CDR2 YFSETQ. With V trimmed by 4 bases and J by 7 bases, 13 bases remained unmatched. The CDR3 DNA reads TGCGCCAGCAGCCCGACTTTCCAAGGGACAGGGGCTGGCTACACCTTC. Amino acid sequence: CASSPTFQGTGAGYTF.

The chain couples TRBV5-4 to TRBJ2-1; possible D gene TRBD1, 5 bases. V lost 0 bases to trimming and J lost 8 bases, with 6 bases between them. Germline V gene lookup returns CDR1 SGHNT and CDR2 YYREEE (reference sequence). CDR3 size: 12 residues. CDR3 DNA: TGTGCCAGCAGCTTGGGGGGCTATGAGCAGTTCTTC. Translated, it gives CASSLGGYEQFF.

This sequence joins TRBV9 and TRBJ2-5; 10 bases map to TRBD2. The germline CDR1 and CDR2 sequences are SGDLS and YYNGEE. The CDR3 runs to 16 residues. Trimming at V came to 0 bases and at J to 3 bases, leaving 5 bases not matched to a gene. DNA of the CDR3: TGTGCCAGCAGCGTAGGTCGAACTAGCGGGGAAGAGACCCAGTACTTC. Its translation is CASSVGRTSGEETQYF.

The chain couples TRBV10-2 to TRBJ2-7; possible D gene TRBD2, 7 bases. CDR1 and CDR2 (germline): WSHSY, SAAADI. This CDR3 region has 14 residues. V was clipped by 6 bases and J by 6 bases, with 18 bases between them. CDR3 nucleotides: TGCGCCAGCAGGGTACAGGGCTGGGGGGGCGAGCAGTACTTC. Translation gives CASRVQGWGGEQYF.

V is TRBV24-1 and J is TRBJ2-2; possible D gene TRBD2, 5 bases. The CDR3 spans 17 residues. The germline CDR1 and CDR2 sequences are KGHDR and SFDVKD. Trimming left V 4 bases short and J 0 bases short, with 14 bases between. CDR3 nucleotide sequence: TGTGCCACCAGTGACCCTAAGCGGAACGCGAACACCGGGGAGCTGTTTTTT. Translating gives CATSDPKRNANTGELFF.

The V call is TRBV19, the J call TRBJ2-1; D might be TRBD1 (6 bases). Germline CDR1 is LNHDA and CDR2 is SQIVND (reference sequence). Trimming left V 5 bases short and J 2 bases short, with 16 bases between. The CDR3 is made up of 16 amino acids. The CDR3 DNA follows: TGTGCCAGTAGTCCCGGGACAATAAAAACCTACAATGAGCAGTTCTTC. Translating gives CASSPGTIKTYNEQFF.

The CDR3 reads CASSGFPRRSYTF. The CDR3 bases are TGTGCCAGCAGTGGCTTCCCCCGGAGGAGCTACACCTTC. J is TRBJ1-2 and V is TRBV9; no firm D call. Between the trimmed V and J ends, which lost 5 bases and 9 bases, there was a span of 17 bases. The length of the CDR3 is 13 residues. The germline CDR1 and CDR2 sequences are SGDLS and YYNGEE.